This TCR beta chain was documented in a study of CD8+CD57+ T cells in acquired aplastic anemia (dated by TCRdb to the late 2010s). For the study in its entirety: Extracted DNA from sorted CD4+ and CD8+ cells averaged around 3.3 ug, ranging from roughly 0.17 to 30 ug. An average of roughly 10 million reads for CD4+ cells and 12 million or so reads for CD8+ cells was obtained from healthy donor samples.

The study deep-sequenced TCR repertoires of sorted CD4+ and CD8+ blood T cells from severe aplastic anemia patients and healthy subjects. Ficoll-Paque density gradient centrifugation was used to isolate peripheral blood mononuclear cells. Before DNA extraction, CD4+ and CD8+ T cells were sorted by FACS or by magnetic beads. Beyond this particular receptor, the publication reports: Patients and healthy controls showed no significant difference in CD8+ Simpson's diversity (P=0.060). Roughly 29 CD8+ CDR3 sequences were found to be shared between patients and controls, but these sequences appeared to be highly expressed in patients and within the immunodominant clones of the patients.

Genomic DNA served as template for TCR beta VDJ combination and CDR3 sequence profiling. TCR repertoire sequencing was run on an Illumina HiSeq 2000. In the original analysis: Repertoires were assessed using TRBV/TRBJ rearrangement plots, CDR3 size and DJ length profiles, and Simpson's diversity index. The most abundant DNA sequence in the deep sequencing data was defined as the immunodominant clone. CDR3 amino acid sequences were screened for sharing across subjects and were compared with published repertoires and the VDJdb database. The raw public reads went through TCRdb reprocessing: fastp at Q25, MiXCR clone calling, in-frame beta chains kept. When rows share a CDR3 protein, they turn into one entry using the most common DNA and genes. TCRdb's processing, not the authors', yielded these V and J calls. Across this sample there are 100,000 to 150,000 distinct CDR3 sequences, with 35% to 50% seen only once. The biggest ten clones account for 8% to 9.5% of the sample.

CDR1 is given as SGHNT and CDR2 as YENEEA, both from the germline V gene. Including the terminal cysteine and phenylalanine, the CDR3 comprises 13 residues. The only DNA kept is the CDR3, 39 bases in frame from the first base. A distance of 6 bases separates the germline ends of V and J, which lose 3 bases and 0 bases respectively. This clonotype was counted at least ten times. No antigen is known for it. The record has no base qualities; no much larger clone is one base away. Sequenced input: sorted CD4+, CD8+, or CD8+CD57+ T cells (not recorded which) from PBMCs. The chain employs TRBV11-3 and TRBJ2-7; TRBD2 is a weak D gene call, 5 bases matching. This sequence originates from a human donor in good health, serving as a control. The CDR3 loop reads CASSFGSSYEQYF. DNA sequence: TGTGCCAGCAGCTTTGGGAGCTCCTACGAGCAGTACTTC.